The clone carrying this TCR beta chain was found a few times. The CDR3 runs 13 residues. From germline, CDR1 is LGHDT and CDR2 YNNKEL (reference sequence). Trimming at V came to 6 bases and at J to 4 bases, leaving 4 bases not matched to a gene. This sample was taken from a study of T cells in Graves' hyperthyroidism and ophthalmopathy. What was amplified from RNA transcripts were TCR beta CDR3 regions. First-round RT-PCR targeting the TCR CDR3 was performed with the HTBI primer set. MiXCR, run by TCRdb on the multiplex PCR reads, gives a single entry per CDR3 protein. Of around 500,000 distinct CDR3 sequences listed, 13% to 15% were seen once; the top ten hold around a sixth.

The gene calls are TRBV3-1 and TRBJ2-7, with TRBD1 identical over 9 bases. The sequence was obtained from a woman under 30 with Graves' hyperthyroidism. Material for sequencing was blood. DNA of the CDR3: TGTGCCAGCAGGGGACAGGGCAGGTACGAGCAGTACTTC. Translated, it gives CASRGQGRYEQYF.